Detailed here is one TCR beta chain. Its cognate antigen is unknown. CDR3 size: 12 residues. The germline gives CDR1 KGHSH, CDR2 LQKENI. V shed 2 bases and J shed 7 bases, with 6 bases lying between them. The sample comes from a study of OX40 agonist ivuxolimab in advanced cancers. Regarding the study as a whole: Partial responders receiving 0.1-3.0 mg/kg showed among the lowest clonal expansion.

Libraries were prepared by immunoSEQ multiplex PCR; TCRdb keeps only in-frame clonotypes and omits some of them. There are roughly 58,000 clones in the sample; 70% to 90% occur only once, and less than 0.85% lies in the top ten. This receptor was identified in an adult with an advanced solid tumor such as melanoma, head and neck, liver or kidney cancer. The specimen was CD4+ or CD8+ T cells sorted from blood, collected in a trial of the OX40 agonist ivuxolimab. V gene TRBV18 combines with J gene TRBJ1-3; D might be TRBD1 (5 bases). The CDR3 sequence: CASSPEGNTIYF. For the CDR3, the DNA is TGTGCCAGCTCACCAGAGGGGAACACCATATATTTT.